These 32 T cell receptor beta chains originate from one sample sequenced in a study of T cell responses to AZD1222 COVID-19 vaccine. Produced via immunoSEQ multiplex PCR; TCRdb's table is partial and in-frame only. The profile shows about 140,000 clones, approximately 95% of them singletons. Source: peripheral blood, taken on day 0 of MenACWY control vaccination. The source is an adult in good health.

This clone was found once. The DNA for the CDR3 is TGCGCCAGCAGCTTGGGGCAGCCCTATGGCTACACCTTC. This gives the protein CASSLGQPYGYTF. V is TRBV5-1 and J is TRBJ1-2; D is unclear. The germline CDR1 and CDR2 sequences are SGHRS and YFSETQ. CDR3 length: 13 residues. Trimming cost V 0 bases and J 4 bases, with 7 bases left between them.

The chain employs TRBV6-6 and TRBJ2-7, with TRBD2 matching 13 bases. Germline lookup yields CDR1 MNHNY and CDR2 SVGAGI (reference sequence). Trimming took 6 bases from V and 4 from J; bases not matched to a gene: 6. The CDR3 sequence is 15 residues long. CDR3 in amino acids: CASRVTSGRLYEQYF. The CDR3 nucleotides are TGTGCCAGCAGGGTGACTAGCGGGAGGTTGTACGAGCAGTACTTC.

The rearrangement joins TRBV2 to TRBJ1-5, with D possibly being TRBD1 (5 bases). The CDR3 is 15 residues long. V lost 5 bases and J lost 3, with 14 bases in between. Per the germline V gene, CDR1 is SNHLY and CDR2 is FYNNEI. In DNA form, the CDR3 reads TGTGCCAGCAGTTCAAGGACGACAGACAATCAGCCCCAGCATTTT. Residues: CASSSRTTDNQPQHF.

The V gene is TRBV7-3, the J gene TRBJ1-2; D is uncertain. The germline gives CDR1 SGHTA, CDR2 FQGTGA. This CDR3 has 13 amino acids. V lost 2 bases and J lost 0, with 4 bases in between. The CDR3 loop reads CASSLQANYGYTF. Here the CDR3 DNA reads TGTGCCAGCAGCTTACAGGCTAACTATGGCTACACCTTC. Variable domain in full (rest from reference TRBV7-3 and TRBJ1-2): GAGVSQTPSNKVTEKGKYVELRCDPISGHTALYWYRQSLGQGPEFLIYFQGTGAADDSGLPNDRFFAVRPEGSVSTLKIQRTERGDSAVYLCASSLQANYGYTFGSGTRLTVV.

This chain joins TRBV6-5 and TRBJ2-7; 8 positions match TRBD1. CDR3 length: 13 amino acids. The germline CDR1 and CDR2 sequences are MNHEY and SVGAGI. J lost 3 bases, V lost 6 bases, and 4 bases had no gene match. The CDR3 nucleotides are TGTGCCAGCAGACCGGACAGGGTCTACGAGCAGTACTTC. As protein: CASRPDRVYEQYF.

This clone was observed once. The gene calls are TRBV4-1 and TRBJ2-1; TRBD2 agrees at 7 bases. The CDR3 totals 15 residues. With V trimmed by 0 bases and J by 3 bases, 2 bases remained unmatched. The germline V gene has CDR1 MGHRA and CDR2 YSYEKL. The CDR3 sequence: CASSQDAGVYNEQFF. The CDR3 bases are TGCGCCAGCAGCCAAGATGCGGGGGTCTACAATGAGCAGTTCTTC.

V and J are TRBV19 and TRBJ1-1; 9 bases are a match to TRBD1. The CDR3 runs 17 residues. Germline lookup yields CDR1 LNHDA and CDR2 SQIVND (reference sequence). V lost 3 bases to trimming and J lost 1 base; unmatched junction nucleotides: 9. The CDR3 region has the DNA TGTGCCAGTAGTATGCCCCCCGGGACAGGGCCGAACACTGAAGCTTTCTTT. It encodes CASSMPPGTGPNTEAFF.

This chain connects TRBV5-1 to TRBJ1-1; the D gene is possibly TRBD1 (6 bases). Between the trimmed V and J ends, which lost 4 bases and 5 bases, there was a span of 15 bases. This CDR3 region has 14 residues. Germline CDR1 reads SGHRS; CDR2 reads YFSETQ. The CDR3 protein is CASSPGAGSTEAFF. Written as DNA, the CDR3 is TGCGCCAGCAGCCCAGGGGCCGGTTCTACTGAAGCTTTCTTT. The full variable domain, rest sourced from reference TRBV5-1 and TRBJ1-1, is KAGVTQTPRYLIKTRGQQVTLSCSPISGHRSVSWYQQTPGQGLQFLFEYFSETQRNKGNFPGRFSGRQFSNSRSEMNVSTLELGDSALYLCASSPGAGSTEAFFGQGTRLTVV.

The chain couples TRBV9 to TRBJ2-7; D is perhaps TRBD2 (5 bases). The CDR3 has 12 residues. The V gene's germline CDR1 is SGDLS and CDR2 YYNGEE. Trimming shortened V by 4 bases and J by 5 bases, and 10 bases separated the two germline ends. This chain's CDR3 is CASSKNGNEQYF. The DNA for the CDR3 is TGTGCCAGCAGCAAAAACGGGAACGAGCAGTACTTC.

CDR3 amino acids: CASSRLLEPTEAFF. CDR3 nucleotide sequence: TGTGCCAGCAGCCGTTTGTTAGAGCCCACTGAAGCTTTCTTT. The genes are TRBV3-1 (or the pseudogene TRBV3-2) and TRBJ1-1; no definite D call. Between the trimmed V and J ends, which lost 4 bases and 4 bases, there was a span of 13 bases. This CDR3 is 14 amino acids long. The germline CDR1 and CDR2 sequences are LGHDT and YNNKEL (reference sequence).

CDR3 amino acids: CASSHLSFWGNRELFF. DNA of the CDR3: TGTGCCAGCAGCCACCTCTCCTTTTGGGGTAACAGGGAGCTGTTTTTT. This chain joins TRBV13 and TRBJ2-2, with no clear D. V lost 5 bases, J lost 9 bases, and 22 bases lay in between. The CDR3 extends over 16 amino acids. Germline V gene sequence: CDR1 PRHDT, CDR2 FYEKMQ (reference sequence).

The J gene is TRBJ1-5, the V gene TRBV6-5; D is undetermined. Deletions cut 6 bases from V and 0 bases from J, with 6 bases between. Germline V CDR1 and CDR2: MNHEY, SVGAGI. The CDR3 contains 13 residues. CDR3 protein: CASSPTSNQPQHF. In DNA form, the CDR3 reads TGTGCCAGCAGCCCCACTAGCAATCAGCCCCAGCATTTT.

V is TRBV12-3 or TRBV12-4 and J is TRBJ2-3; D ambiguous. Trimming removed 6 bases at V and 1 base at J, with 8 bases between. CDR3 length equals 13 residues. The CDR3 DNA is TGTGCCAGCAGCCCTATCGGCACAGATACGCAGTATTTT. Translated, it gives CASSPIGTDTQYF.

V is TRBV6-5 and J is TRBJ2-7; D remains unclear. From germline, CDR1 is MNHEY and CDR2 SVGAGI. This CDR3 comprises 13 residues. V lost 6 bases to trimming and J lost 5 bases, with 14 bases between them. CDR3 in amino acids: CASSYRLGHEQYF. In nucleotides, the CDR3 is TGTGCCAGCAGCTATCGATTGGGTCACGAGCAGTACTTC.

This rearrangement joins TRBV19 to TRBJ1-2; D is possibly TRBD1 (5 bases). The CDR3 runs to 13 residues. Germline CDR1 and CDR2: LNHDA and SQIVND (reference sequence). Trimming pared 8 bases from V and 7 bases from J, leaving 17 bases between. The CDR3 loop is CASGTLGRGGYTF. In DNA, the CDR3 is TGTGCCAGTGGGACCCTGGGGAGAGGTGGCTACACCTTC.

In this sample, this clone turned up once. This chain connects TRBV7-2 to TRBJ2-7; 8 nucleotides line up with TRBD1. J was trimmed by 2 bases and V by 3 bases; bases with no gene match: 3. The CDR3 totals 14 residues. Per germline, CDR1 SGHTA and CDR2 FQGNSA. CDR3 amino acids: CASSFDRGPYEQYF. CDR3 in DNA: TGTGCCAGCAGCTTTGACAGGGGACCCTACGAGCAGTACTTC.

CDR3 nucleotide sequence: TGTGCCAGCTCACCACGTCCCGAGGGGTTGTATGGAAACACCATATATTTT. Protein: CASSPRPEGLYGNTIYF. The chain uses TRBV18 and TRBJ1-3, with D possibly matching TRBD1 (5 bases). The CDR3 has 17 residues. Between the trimmed V and J ends, which lost 1 base and 3 bases, there was a span of 16 bases. CDR1 and CDR2 (germline): KGHSH, LQKENI.

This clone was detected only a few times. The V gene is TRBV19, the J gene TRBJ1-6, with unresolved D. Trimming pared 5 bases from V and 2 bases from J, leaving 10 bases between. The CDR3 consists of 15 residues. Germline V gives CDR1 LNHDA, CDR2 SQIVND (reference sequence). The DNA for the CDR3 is TGTGCCAGTAGTGGTGGGCTCACCTATAATTCACCCCTCCACTTT. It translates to CASSGGLTYNSPLHF.

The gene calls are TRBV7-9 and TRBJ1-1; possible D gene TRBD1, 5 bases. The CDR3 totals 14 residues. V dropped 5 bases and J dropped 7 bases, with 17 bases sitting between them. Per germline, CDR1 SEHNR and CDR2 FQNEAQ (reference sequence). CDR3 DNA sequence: TGTGCCAGCAGCCGAATAGGAGCGGGGCTTGAAGCTTTCTTT. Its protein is CASSRIGAGLEAFF.

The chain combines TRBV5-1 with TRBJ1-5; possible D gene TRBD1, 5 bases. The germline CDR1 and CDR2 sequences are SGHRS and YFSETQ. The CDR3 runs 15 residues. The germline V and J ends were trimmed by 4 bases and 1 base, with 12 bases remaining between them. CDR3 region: CASSPQGGSNQPQHF. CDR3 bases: TGCGCCAGCAGCCCTCAGGGAGGAAGCAATCAGCCCCAGCATTTT.

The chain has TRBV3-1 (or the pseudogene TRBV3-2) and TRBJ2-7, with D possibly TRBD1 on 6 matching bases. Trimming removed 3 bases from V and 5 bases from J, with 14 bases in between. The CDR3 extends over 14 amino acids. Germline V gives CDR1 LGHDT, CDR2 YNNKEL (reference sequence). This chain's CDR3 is CASSHSNRADEQYF. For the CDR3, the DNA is TGTGCCAGCAGCCACTCCAACAGGGCGGACGAGCAGTACTTC.

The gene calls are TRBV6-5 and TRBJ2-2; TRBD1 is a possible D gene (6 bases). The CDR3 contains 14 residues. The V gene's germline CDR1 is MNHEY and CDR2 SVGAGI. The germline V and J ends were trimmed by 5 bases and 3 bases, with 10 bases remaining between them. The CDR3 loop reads CASSPTGYTGELFF. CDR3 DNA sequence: TGTGCCAGCAGTCCAACAGGGTACACCGGGGAGCTGTTTTTT.

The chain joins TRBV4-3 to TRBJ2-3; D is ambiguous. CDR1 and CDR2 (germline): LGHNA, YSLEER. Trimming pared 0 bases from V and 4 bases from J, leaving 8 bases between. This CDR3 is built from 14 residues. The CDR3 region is CASSQDLTADTQYF. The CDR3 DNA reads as TGCGCCAGCAGCCAAGACCTAACTGCAGATACGCAGTATTTT.

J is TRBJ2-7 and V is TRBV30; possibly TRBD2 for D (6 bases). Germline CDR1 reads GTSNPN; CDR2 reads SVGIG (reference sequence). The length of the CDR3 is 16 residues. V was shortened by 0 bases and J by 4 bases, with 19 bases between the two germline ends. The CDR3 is CAWSVSRVEGGYEQYF. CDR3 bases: TGTGCCTGGAGTGTAAGTCGTGTGGAGGGAGGATACGAGCAGTACTTC.

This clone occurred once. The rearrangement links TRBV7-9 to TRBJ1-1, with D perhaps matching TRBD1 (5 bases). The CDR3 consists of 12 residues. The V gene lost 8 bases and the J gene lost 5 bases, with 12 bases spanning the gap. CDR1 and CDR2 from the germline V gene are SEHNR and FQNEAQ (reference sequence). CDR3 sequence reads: CASRRGGTEAFF. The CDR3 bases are TGTGCCAGCCGGCGCGGGGGGACTGAAGCTTTCTTT.

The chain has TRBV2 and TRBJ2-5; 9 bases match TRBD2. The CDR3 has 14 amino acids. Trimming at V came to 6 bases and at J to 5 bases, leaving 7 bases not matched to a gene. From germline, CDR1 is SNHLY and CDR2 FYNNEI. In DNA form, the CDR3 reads TGTGCCAGCAGGGGACTAGCCTTAGGGGAGACCCAGTACTTC. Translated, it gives CASRGLALGETQYF.

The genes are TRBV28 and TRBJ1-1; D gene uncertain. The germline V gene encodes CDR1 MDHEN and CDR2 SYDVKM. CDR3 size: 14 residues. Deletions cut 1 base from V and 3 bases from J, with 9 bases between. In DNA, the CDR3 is TGTGCCAGCAGTTTATTAACCGGCTACACTGAAGCTTTCTTT. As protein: CASSLLTGYTEAFF.

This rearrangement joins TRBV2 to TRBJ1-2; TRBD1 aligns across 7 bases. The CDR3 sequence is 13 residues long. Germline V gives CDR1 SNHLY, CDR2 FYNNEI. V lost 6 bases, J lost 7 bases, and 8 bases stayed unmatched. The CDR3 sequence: CASRAQGNGGYTF. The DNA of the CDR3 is TGTGCCAGCAGGGCACAGGGGAACGGTGGCTACACCTTC.

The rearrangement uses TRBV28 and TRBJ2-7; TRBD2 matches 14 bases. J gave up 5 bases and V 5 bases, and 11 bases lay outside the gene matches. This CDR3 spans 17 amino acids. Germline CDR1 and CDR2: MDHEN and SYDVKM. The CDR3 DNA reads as TGTGCCAGCAGTCACCTGGGGACTAGCGGGAGTAGGAACGAGCAGTACTTC. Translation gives CASSHLGTSGSRNEQYF.

The CDR3 sequence is CASRPGTEAFF. The DNA for the CDR3 is TGTGCCAGCAGACCGGGGACTGAAGCTTTCTTT. The chain couples TRBV6-5 to TRBJ1-1; D remains ambiguous. With 6 bases removed from V and 5 bases from J, the gap between germline ends came to 7 bases. This CDR3 spans 11 amino acids. CDR1 and CDR2 from the germline V gene are MNHEY and SVGAGI.

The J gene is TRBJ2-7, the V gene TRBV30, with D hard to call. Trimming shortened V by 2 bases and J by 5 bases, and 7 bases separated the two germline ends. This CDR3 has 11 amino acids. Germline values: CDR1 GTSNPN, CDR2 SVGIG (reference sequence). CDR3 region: CAWSLTNEQYF. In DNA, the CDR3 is TGTGCCTGGAGTTTAACAAACGAGCAGTACTTC.

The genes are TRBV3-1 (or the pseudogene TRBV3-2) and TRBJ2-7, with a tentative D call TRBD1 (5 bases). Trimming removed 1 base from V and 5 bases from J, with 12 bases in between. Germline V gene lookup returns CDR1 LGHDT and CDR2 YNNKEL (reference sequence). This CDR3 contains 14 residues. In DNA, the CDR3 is TGTGCCAGCAGCCAAGGCCCAGGGATCCACGAGCAGTACTTC. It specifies CASSQGPGIHEQYF.